Below are 31 T cell receptor beta chains sequenced from a single sample in a study of blood T cell repertoires in COVID-19. The data were produced by immunoSEQ multiplex PCR, yet TCRdb's version contains in-frame clones alone and is incomplete. The repertoire has roughly 230,000 clones, approximately 84% of them found once; the top ten carry less than 4.5%. Sequencing was carried out using peripheral blood. These receptors all come from a man aged 50-59 years with acute or convalescent COVID-19.

The CDR3 DNA reads as TGTGCCAGCAGCCTCGGAGCGGGAGAACGGAGTGAGCAGTTCTTC. Translating it yields CASSLGAGERSEQFF. The rearrangement uses TRBV14 and TRBJ2-1; 8 bases are a match to TRBD2. The CDR3 is 15 amino acids. Germline V gives CDR1 SGHDN, CDR2 FVKESK. Losses at the gene ends were 4 bases for V and 9 bases for J; bases not matched to a gene: 11.

The rearrangement links TRBV5-1 to TRBJ2-3; 12 bases are a match to TRBD1. The germline V gene has CDR1 SGHRS and CDR2 YFSETQ. The CDR3 sequence is 16 residues long. V shed 6 bases, J shed 4 bases, and the junction held 9 bases outside the gene matches. The CDR3 reads CASTRSGTGGADTQYF. In DNA form, the CDR3 reads TGCGCCAGCACTCGTTCCGGGACAGGGGGCGCAGATACGCAGTATTTT.

The chain links TRBV19 to TRBJ1-4; tentative D call: TRBD1 (5 bases). The CDR3 has 16 residues. The germline gives CDR1 LNHDA, CDR2 SQIVND (reference sequence). V was shortened by 3 bases and J by 8 bases, with 19 bases between the two germline ends. Here the CDR3 DNA reads TGTGCCAGTAGTATCGGTCAGGGTGGCTTTGTCGAAAAACTGTTTTTT. Translating gives CASSIGQGGFVEKLFF.

V gene TRBV10-3 combines with J gene TRBJ1-1; 10 bases map to TRBD1. The CDR3 consists of 15 residues. V lost 4 bases, J lost 0 bases, and 2 bases stayed unmatched. The V gene's germline CDR1 is ENHRY and CDR2 SYGVKD. The CDR3 loop is CAISGTGGMNTEAFF. Written as DNA, the CDR3 is TGTGCCATCAGTGGGACAGGGGGGATGAACACTGAAGCTTTCTTT.

This chain links TRBV19 with TRBJ2-2; TRBD1 aligns across 8 bases. Germline-derived CDR1 and CDR2 are LNHDA and SQIVND (reference sequence). The CDR3 is made up of 15 amino acids. With V trimmed by 5 bases and J by 3 bases, 5 bases remained unmatched. This chain's CDR3 is CASSARTGHTGELFF. The CDR3 region has the DNA TGTGCCAGTAGTGCACGGACAGGGCACACCGGGGAGCTGTTTTTT.

V is TRBV7-2 and J is TRBJ2-1; maybe TRBD2 (6 bases). This CDR3 region has 17 residues. In germline, CDR1 is SGHTA, CDR2 FQGNSA. Trimming removed 2 bases from V and 4 bases from J, with 18 bases in between. The CDR3 is CASSLWFGRGEYNEQFF. The DNA for the CDR3 is TGTGCCAGCAGCTTATGGTTCGGGCGCGGGGAATACAATGAGCAGTTCTTC.

The chain recombines TRBV9 with TRBJ1-2; no clear D. V was trimmed by 0 bases and J by 7 bases, leaving 13 bases between them. Germline V gives CDR1 SGDLS, CDR2 YYNGEE. This CDR3 is built from 14 residues. CDR3: CASSVDTSAPGYTF. In nucleotides, the CDR3 is TGTGCCAGCAGCGTAGATACAAGCGCCCCTGGCTACACCTTC.

The chain uses TRBV28 and TRBJ1-5, with D tentatively TRBD1 (6 bases). CDR3 length: 15 residues. The ends were cut back, 6 bases at V and 5 bases at J, with 17 bases in the middle. Per germline, CDR1 MDHEN and CDR2 SYDVKM. For the CDR3, the DNA is TGTGCCAGCAGGCGCCCCGGGGACACCTATCAGCCCCAGCATTTT. It specifies CASRRPGDTYQPQHF.

V is TRBV2 and J is TRBJ2-7; a weak D match, TRBD1 (6 bases). The length of the CDR3 is 14 residues. Per the germline V gene, CDR1 is SNHLY and CDR2 is FYNNEI. Deletions cut 3 bases from V and 5 bases from J, with 14 bases between. CDR3 sequence reads: CASSEFGQLDEQYF. In DNA form, the CDR3 reads TGTGCCAGCAGTGAGTTTGGACAGCTGGACGAGCAGTACTTC. Variable domain in full (rest from reference TRBV2 and TRBJ2-7): EPEVTQTPSHQVTQMGQEVILRCVPISNHLYFYWYRQILGQKVEFLVSFYNNEISEKSEIFDDQFSVERPDGSNFTLKIRSTKLEDSAMYFCASSEFGQLDEQYFGPGTRLTVT.

V is TRBV7-8 and J is TRBJ1-6; 8 nucleotides align to TRBD1. Germline V CDR1 and CDR2: SGHVS, FQNEAQ. The junction had 5 bases not matched to a gene; V was cut back by 1 base and J by 12 bases. This CDR3 is built from 14 residues. CDR3 in DNA: TGTGCCAGCAGCTTAGGGACAGGGAACGTACCCCTCCACTTT. This gives the protein CASSLGTGNVPLHF.

The V and J genes are TRBV3-1 (or the pseudogene TRBV3-2) and TRBJ2-7, with 8 bases identical to TRBD1. The ends lost 2 bases at V and 3 bases at J; junction bases unmatched: 6. This CDR3 region has 15 residues. Germline CDR1 LGHDT, CDR2 YNNKEL (reference sequence). The CDR3 DNA sequence: TGTGCCAGCAGCCAAAGCGGACAGGGAGGCTACGAGCAGTACTTC. Translating it yields CASSQSGQGGYEQYF.

The rearrangement joins TRBV11-1 to TRBJ2-2, with 7 bases lining up with TRBD2. This CDR3 comprises 16 residues. The V gene end was trimmed by 1 base and the J gene end by 4 bases; junction bases not matched to a gene: 6. Germline CDR1 and CDR2: SGHAT and FQDESV (reference sequence). Here the CDR3 reads CASSLDGGSGTGELFF. The CDR3 DNA is TGTGCCAGCAGCTTAGATGGCGGGAGTGGCACCGGGGAGCTGTTTTTT.

J is TRBJ2-7 and V is TRBV7-9; TRBD1 agrees at 9 bases. J lost 6 bases, V lost 5 bases, and 8 bases had no gene match. CDR1 SEHNR and CDR2 FQNEAQ come from the germline V gene (reference sequence). This CDR3 is 14 amino acids long. This CDR3 is CASSLTGGIFEQYF. DNA of the CDR3: TGTGCCAGCAGCCTGACAGGGGGAATCTTCGAGCAGTACTTC.

The table lists this clone with a few counts. This rearrangement joins TRBV9 to TRBJ2-3, with 10 bases identical to TRBD2. CDR3 length: 16 residues. The V segment lost 3 bases and the J segment 1 base; nucleotides outside the gene matches: 5. Per the germline V gene, CDR1 is SGDLS and CDR2 is YYNGEE. The CDR3 spells CASSAQAGGGTDTQYF. DNA for the CDR3: TGTGCCAGCAGCGCTCAAGCGGGAGGGGGCACAGATACGCAGTATTTT.

The V gene is TRBV5-4, the J gene TRBJ2-2, with 7 bases fitting TRBD1. Unmatched junction bases numbered 14, after V lost 4 bases and J lost 8 bases. The CDR3 extends over 16 amino acids. CDR1 is SGHNT and CDR2 is YYREEE in the germline V gene (reference sequence). In nucleotides, the CDR3 is TGTGCCAGCAGCGAGGGGCAAAACAGGGGTAGAGGGGAGCTGTTTTTT. This gives the protein CASSEGQNRGRGELFF.

The genes are TRBV25-1 and TRBJ1-5, with 9 nucleotides matching TRBD1. V shed 8 bases, J shed 5 bases, and the junction held 7 bases outside the gene matches. The CDR3 sequence is 14 residues long. The germline V gene has CDR1 MGHDK and CDR2 SYGVNS. The CDR3 loop is CASGTGQLYQPQHF. Here the CDR3 DNA reads TGTGCCAGCGGGACAGGGCAACTTTATCAGCCCCAGCATTTT.

The CDR3 here is CASSDGTGFAFF. In nucleotides, the CDR3 is TGTGCCAGCAGTGACGGGACAGGGTTTGCTTTCTTT. This chain uses TRBV2 with TRBJ1-1; 9 bases line up with TRBD1. The V gene's germline CDR1 is SNHLY and CDR2 FYNNEI. V lost 3 bases to trimming and J lost 11 bases; unmatched junction nucleotides: 4. The CDR3 loop spans 12 amino acids.

The J gene is TRBJ2-1, the V gene TRBV9; 10 bases align to TRBD2. The CDR3 totals 14 residues. CDR1 and CDR2 from the germline V gene are SGDLS and YYNGEE. Unmatched junction bases numbered 3, after V lost 3 bases and J lost 6 bases. The CDR3 DNA follows: TGTGCCAGCAGCGAATGGACTAGCGGCAATGAGCAGTTCTTC. Translated: CASSEWTSGNEQFF.

This chain links TRBV28 with TRBJ2-7, with TRBD2 as a possible D gene (6 bases). From germline, CDR1 is MDHEN and CDR2 SYDVKM. The CDR3 totals 13 residues. V gave up 7 bases and J gave up 1 base, with 11 bases separating them. The CDR3 loop reads CASTGDGSYEQYF. CDR3 bases: TGTGCCAGCACGGGAGACGGTTCCTACGAGCAGTACTTC.

In DNA form, the CDR3 reads TGTGCCAGAAGGAAGGGGACAGGGGACACTGAAGCTTTCTTT. Its protein product is CARRKGTGDTEAFF. The rearrangement links TRBV5-3 to TRBJ1-1; 10 bases fit TRBD1. TRBV5-3 is an ORF; its function is uncertain. V gave up 5 bases and J gave up 3 bases; unmatched junction bases: 4. CDR3 length equals 14 residues.

The chain carries TRBV5-1 and TRBJ1-5; 7 nucleotides line up with TRBD1. Trimming at V came to 5 bases and at J to 5 bases, leaving 7 bases not matched to a gene. The CDR3 sequence is 14 residues long. Per germline, CDR1 SGHRS and CDR2 YFSETQ. The CDR3 DNA follows: TGCGCCAGCAGAGAGGGGGCGGTGGATCAGCCCCAGCATTTT. Translated, it gives CASREGAVDQPQHF.

The chain links TRBV5-4 to TRBJ2-1; 9 positions match TRBD2. Per germline, CDR1 SGHNT and CDR2 YYREEE (reference sequence). The CDR3 sequence is 16 residues long. V lost 4 bases, J lost 3 bases, and 8 bases stayed unmatched. CDR3 sequence reads: CASSLYSGRIYNEQFF. CDR3 coding DNA: TGTGCCAGCAGCCTTTACAGCGGGAGGATCTACAATGAGCAGTTCTTC.

V is TRBV29-1 and J is TRBJ1-1, with 7 bases aligning to TRBD1. Per germline, CDR1 SQVTM and CDR2 ANQGSEA. This CDR3 has 11 residues. V was clipped by 6 bases and J by 4 bases; unmatched bases: 2. The CDR3 DNA follows: TGCAGCGTCCGACAGGGCACTGAAGCTTTCTTT. It encodes CSVRQGTEAFF.

The V gene is TRBV10-1, the J gene TRBJ2-5; weak D call: TRBD2 (5 bases). Germline lookup yields CDR1 WNHNN and CDR2 SYGVQD (reference sequence). There are 14 residues in the CDR3. V dropped 3 bases and J dropped 7 bases, with 15 bases sitting between them. The CDR3 reads CASSEGRAAGTQYF. The CDR3 DNA is TGCGCCAGCAGTGAAGGGCGGGCGGCCGGGACCCAGTACTTC.

The sample holds one count of this clone. DNA for the CDR3: TGTGCCAGCAGCTTGAACAGGGGGAAGTACACCTTC. As protein: CASSLNRGKYTF. J is TRBJ1-2 and V is TRBV11-2; TRBD1 agrees at 8 bases. Per the germline V gene, CDR1 is SGHAT and CDR2 is FQNNGV. V was pared by 3 bases and J by 11 bases, with 5 bases of the junction left unmatched. The CDR3 has 12 residues.

V and J are TRBV27 and TRBJ2-7; 11 nucleotides align to TRBD1. This CDR3 is 15 amino acids long. V gave up 2 bases and J gave up 5 bases; unmatched junction bases: 5. Germline lookup yields CDR1 MNHEY and CDR2 SMNVEV (reference sequence). CDR3 loop: CASSLRGTGGHEQYF. The CDR3 DNA is TGTGCCAGCAGTTTAAGGGGGACAGGGGGACACGAGCAGTACTTC.

This chain connects TRBV24-1 to TRBJ2-5; 7 positions match TRBD1. CDR1 is KGHDR and CDR2 is SFDVKD in the germline V gene. V lost 2 bases and J lost 4; bases outside the gene matches: 9. The CDR3 has 16 residues. The CDR3 loop reads CATSDSRTGLGETQYF. Here the CDR3 DNA reads TGTGCCACCAGTGATTCTAGGACAGGCCTGGGAGAGACCCAGTACTTC.

This chain joins TRBV7-9 and TRBJ2-7, with D unresolved. The CDR3 is made up of 13 amino acids. The V and J ends lost 5 bases and 1 base respectively, with 9 bases between them. Looked up from germline, CDR1 is SEHNR and CDR2 is FQNEAQ (reference sequence). The CDR3 DNA follows: TGTGCCAGCAGCCTCTTTATTTCCTACGAGCAGTACTTC. It yields the protein CASSLFISYEQYF.

The chain employs TRBV9 and TRBJ1-5; D might be TRBD1 (6 bases). The germline V gene encodes CDR1 SGDLS and CDR2 YYNGEE. This CDR3 has 15 amino acids. The ends were cut back, 0 bases at V and 6 bases at J, with 13 bases in the middle. The CDR3 region is CASSVDVGGLQPQHF. The DNA for the CDR3 is TGTGCCAGCAGCGTAGATGTAGGGGGTCTTCAGCCCCAGCATTTT. The entire variable domain, with the rest obtained from reference TRBV9 and TRBJ1-5, is as follows: DSGVTQTPKHLITATGQRVTLRCSPRSGDLSVYWYQQSLDQGLQFLIQYYNGEERAKGNILERFSAQQFPDLHSELNLSSLELGDSALYFCASSVDVGGLQPQHFGDGTRLSIL.

The V call is TRBV7-9, the J call TRBJ1-3; the match to TRBD1 covers 10 bases. Trimming at V came to 5 bases and at J to 4 bases, leaving 5 bases not matched to a gene. The germline CDR1 and CDR2 sequences are SEHNR and FQNEAQ (reference sequence). The CDR3 covers 15 residues. The CDR3 here is CASSRQGAAGNTIYF. The CDR3 DNA reads as TGTGCCAGCAGCCGACAGGGGGCGGCCGGAAACACCATATATTTT.

The V and J genes are TRBV5-1 and TRBJ1-2, with 9 bases lining up with TRBD1. Germline trimming cut 0 bases from V and 1 base from J; bases unmatched to any gene: 7. From germline, CDR1 is SGHRS and CDR2 YFSETQ. CDR3 length: 17 amino acids. CDR3 sequence: CASSLEGDRAGNYGYTF. CDR3 nucleotide sequence: TGCGCCAGCAGCTTGGAGGGGGACAGGGCCGGTAACTATGGCTACACCTTC.